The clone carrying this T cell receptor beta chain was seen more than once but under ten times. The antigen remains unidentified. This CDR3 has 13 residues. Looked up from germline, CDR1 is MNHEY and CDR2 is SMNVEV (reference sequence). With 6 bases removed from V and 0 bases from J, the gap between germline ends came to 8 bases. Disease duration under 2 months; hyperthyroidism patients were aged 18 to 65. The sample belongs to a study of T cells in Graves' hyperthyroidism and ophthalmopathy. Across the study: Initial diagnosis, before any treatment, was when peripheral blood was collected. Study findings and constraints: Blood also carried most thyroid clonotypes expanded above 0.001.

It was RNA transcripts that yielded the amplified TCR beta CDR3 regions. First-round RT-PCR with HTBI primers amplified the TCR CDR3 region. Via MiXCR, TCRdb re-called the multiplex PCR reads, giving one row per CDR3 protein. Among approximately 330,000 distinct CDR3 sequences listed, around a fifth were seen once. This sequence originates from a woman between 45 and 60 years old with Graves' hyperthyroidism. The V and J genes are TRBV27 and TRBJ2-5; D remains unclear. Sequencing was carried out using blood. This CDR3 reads CASRVGYQETQYF. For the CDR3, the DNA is TGTGCCAGCAGGGTAGGGTACCAAGAGACCCAGTACTTC.